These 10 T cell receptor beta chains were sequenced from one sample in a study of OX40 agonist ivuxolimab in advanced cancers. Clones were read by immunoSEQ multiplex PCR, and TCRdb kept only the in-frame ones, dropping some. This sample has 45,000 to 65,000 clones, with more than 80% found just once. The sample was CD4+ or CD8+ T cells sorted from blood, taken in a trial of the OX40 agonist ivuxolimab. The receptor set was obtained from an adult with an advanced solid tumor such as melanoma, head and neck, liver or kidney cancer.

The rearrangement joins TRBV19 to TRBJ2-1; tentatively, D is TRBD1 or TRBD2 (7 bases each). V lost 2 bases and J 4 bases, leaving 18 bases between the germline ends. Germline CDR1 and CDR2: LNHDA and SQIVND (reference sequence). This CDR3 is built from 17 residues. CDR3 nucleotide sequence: TGTGCCAGTAGTATACTGCCCCAGGGGGGGAAGTACAATGAGCAGTTCTTC. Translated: CASSILPQGGKYNEQFF.

The CDR3 reads CAWSFGQGAAYEQYF. CDR3 sequence (DNA): TGTGCCTGGAGTTTTGGACAGGGGGCGGCGTACGAGCAGTACTTC. The chain links TRBV30 to TRBJ2-7, with 11 bases fitting TRBD1. Germline V gives CDR1 GTSNPN, CDR2 SVGIG (reference sequence). CDR3 length: 15 amino acids. Trimming took 2 bases from V and 4 from J; bases not matched to a gene: 7.

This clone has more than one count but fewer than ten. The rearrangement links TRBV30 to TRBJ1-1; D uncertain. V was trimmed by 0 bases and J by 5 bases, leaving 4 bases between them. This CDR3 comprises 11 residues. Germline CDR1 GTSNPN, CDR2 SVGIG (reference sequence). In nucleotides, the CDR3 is TGTGCCTGGAGTGTAGGGACTGAAGCTTTCTTT. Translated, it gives CAWSVGTEAFF.

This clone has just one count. DNA of the CDR3: TGTGCCAGCAGTGGAACCGGACAGACGGACATTCAGTACTTC. It yields the protein CASSGTGQTDIQYF. V and J are TRBV2 and TRBJ2-4; TRBD1 is a possible D gene (6 bases). This CDR3 spans 14 amino acids. Germline CDR1 reads SNHLY; CDR2 reads FYNNEI. V was pared by 4 bases and J by 8 bases, with 15 bases between.

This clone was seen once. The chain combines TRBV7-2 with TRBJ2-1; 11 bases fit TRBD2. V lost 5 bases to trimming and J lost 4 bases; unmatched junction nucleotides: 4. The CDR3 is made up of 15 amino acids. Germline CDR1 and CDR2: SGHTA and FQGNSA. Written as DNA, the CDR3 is TGTGCCAGCAGCCAGACTAGCGGGGAGTACAATGAGCAGTTCTTC. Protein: CASSQTSGEYNEQFF.

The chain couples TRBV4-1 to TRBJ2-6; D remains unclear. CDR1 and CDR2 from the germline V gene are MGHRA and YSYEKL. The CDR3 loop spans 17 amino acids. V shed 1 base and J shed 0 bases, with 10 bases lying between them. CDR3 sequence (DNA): TGCGCCAGCAGCCAAGTTACATTTAGCTCTGGGGCCAACGTCCTGACTTTC. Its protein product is CASSQVTFSSGANVLTF.

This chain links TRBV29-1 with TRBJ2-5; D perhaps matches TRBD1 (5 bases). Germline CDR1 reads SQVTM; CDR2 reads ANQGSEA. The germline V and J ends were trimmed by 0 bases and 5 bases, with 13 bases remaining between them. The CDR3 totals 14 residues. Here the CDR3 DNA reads TGCAGCGTTGAAGATCAAGGGGTCGGGGAGACCCAGTACTTC. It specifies CSVEDQGVGETQYF.

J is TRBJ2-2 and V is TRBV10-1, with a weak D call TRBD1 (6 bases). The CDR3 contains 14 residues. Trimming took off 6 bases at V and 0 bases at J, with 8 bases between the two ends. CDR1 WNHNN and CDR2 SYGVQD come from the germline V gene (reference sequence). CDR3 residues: CASRGHANTGELFF. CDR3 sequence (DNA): TGCGCCAGCAGGGGACACGCGAACACCGGGGAGCTGTTTTTT.

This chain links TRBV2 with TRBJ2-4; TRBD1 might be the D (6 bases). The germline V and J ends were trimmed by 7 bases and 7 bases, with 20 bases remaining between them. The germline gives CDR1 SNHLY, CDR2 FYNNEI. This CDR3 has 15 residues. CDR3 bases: TGTGCCAGCATCCTCCAGACCCCTAGGGGGAACATTCAGTACTTC. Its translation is CASILQTPRGNIQYF.

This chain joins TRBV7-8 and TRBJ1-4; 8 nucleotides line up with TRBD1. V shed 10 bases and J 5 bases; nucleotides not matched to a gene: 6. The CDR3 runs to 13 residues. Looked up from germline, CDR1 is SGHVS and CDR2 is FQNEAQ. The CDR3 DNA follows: TGTGCCATCAGAAACAGGGGGAATGAAAAACTGTTTTTT. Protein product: CAIRNRGNEKLFF.